Here is one T cell receptor beta chain with its context. This record comes from a study of regulatory T cells in long-lasting Graves disease. Time point here: persistent/refractory GD, antithyroid drugs over 5 years with positive TRAb. PBMC RNA was the source of the TCR library. Combining iRepertoire HTBI primers with Arm-PCR of CDR3 regions, the authors built TCR beta libraries. TCRdb independently ran MiXCR on the multiplex PCR reads; one entry per CDR3 protein. In the table there are around 400,000 distinct CDR3 sequences, 21% of which are singletons. This CDR3 spans 14 amino acids. The V and J ends lost 4 bases and 1 base respectively, with 12 bases between them. Germline CDR1 reads SGHNT; CDR2 reads YYREEE (reference sequence).

This chain links TRBV5-4 with TRBJ2-7; D is unclear. The TCR originated in a female donor with Graves disease. Sequenced here: peripheral blood mononuclear cells (PBMCs), sampled when the disease was refractory, from a patient treated with antithyroid drugs. The CDR3 DNA reads TGTGCCAGCAGCCCCCTGGTGGGATCCTACGAGCAGTACTTC. It codes for CASSPLVGSYEQYF.